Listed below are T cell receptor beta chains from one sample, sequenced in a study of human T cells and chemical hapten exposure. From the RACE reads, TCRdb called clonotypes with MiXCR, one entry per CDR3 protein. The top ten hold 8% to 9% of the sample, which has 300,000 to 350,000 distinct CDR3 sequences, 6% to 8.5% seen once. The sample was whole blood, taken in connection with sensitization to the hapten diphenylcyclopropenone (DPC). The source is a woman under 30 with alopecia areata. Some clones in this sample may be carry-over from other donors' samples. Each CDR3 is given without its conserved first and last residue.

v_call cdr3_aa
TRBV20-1 SASRTGLSTDTQY
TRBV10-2 ASSDGAGTLGNQPQH
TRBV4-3 ASSRTTLGVGVSEQY
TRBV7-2 ASSSWTGADTDTQY
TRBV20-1 SAPRGGAGGADEQF
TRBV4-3 ASGKGTGYNSPLH
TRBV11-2 ASSFSASQETQY
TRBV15 ATSRPLGYGKLF
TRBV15 ATSSWDPRNSPLH
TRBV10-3 AISDGYTGELF
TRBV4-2 ASSQGPGFNEKLF
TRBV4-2 ASSQEKDDGYT
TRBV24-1 ATSDLTQGATYNEQF
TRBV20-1 SALGGAGNTIY
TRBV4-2 ASSLRTHFDEQF
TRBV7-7 ASSLWGLRLSYEQY
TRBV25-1 ASSDPAGGSGANVLT
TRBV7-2 ASSPRGGRVNYGYT
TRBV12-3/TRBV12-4 ASSFGTRPSYEQY
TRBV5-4 ASSLGQVHSPLH
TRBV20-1 SALIGTGGYQPQH
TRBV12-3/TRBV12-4 ASRRGVSSDTQY
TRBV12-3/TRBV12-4 ASSLQGADYNEQF
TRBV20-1 SARGGRGVPDTQY
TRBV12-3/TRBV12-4 ASNLEPRGGRDGYT
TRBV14 ASSQDYAATQY
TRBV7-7 ASSQGSGPDTQY
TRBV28 ASSSLALNEKLF
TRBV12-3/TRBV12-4 ASSLGTEKLF
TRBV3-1 ASSPLAGGPEKTQY
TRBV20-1 SAMDRGNSPLH
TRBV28 ASSGGGYGYT